The source of this TCR beta chain is a study of T cells in Graves' hyperthyroidism and ophthalmopathy. Study summary: At the time of initial diagnosis and before any treatment, peripheral blood was collected.

There were TCR beta CDR3 regions amplified from RNA transcripts. During a first-round RT-PCR of the TCR CDR3, the HTBI primer set was used. TCRdb ran MiXCR on the multiplex PCR reads and lists one entry per CDR3 protein. The table shows approximately 590,000 distinct CDR3 sequences, with 15% to 18% occurring only once. The CDR3 contains 17 residues. Germline values: CDR1 MNHEY, CDR2 SMNVEV (reference sequence). V shed 0 bases and J shed 3 bases, with 14 bases lying between them. It was considered stable Graves' hyperthyroidism when ophthalmopathy did not progress within 18 months. Orbital computed tomography, thyroid ultrasound, serum thyroxine and TRAb, and clinical symptoms together informed the diagnoses.

Sequencing was done on a sample of blood. V is TRBV27 and J is TRBJ1-4; D is possibly TRBD1 (5 bases). This receptor was taken from a woman aged 30 to 39 with Graves' hyperthyroidism. CDR3 nucleotides: TGTGCCAGCAGTTTATCTCAGGGAGGTTCGGCTAATGAAAAACTGTTTTTT. Protein sequence: CASSLSQGGSANEKLFF.